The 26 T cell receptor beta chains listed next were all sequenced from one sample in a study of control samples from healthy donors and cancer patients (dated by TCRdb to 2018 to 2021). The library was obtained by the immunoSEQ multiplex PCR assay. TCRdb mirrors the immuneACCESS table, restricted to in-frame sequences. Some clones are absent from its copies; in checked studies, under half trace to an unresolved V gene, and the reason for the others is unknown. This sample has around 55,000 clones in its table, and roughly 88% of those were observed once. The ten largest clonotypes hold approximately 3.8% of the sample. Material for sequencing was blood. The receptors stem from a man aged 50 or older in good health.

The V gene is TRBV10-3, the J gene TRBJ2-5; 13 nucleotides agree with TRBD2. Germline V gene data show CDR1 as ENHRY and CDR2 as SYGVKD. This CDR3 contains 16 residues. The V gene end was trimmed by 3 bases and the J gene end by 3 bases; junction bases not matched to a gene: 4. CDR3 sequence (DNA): TGTGCCATCAGTGAATCAGGACTAGCGGGAGAAGAGACCCAGTACTTC. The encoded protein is CAISESGLAGEETQYF.

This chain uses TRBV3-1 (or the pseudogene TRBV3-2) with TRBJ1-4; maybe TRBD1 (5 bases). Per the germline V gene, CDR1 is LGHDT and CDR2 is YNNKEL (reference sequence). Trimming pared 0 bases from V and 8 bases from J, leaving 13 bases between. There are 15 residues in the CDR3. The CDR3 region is CASSQDRVGGEKLFF. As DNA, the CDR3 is TGTGCCAGCAGCCAAGACCGGGTCGGGGGGGAAAAACTGTTTTTT.

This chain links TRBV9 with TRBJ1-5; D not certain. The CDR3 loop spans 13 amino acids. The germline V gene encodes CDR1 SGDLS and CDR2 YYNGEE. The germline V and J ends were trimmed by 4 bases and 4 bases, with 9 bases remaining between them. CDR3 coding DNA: TGTGCCAGCAGCTTATCCCAAAATCAGCCCCAGCATTTT. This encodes CASSLSQNQPQHF.

The CDR3 region is CASSENRNYGYTF. CDR3 bases: TGTGCCAGCAGTGAGAACAGAAACTATGGCTACACCTTC. The chain employs TRBV6-1 and TRBJ1-2; no clear D gene. The CDR3 sequence is 13 residues long. In germline, CDR1 is MNHNS, CDR2 SASEGT. V lost 3 bases to trimming and J lost 2 bases, with 7 bases between them.

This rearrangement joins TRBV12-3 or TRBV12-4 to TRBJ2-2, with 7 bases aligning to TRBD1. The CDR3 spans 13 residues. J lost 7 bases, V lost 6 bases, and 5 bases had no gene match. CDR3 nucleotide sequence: TGTGCCAGCAGCCGACAGGGTCGCGGGGAGCTGTTTTTT. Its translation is CASSRQGRGELFF.

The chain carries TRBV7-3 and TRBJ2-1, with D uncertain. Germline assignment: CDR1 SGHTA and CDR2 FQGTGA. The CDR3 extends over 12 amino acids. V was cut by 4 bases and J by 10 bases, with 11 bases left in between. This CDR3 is CASSSYLGEQFF. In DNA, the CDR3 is TGTGCCAGCAGCTCGTACCTTGGGGAGCAGTTCTTC.

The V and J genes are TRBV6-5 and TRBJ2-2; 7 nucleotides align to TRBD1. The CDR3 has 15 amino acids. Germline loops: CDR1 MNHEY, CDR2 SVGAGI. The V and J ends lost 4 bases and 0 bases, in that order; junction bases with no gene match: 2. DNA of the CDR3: TGTGCCAGCAGTTCCCAGGGGGCGAACACCGGGGAGCTGTTTTTT. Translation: CASSSQGANTGELFF.

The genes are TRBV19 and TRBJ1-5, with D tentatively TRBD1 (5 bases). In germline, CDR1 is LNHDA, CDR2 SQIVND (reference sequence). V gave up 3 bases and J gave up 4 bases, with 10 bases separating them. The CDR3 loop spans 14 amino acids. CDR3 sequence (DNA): TGTGCCAGTAGTATGGAACAGGAGAATCAGCCCCAGCATTTT. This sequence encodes CASSMEQENQPQHF.

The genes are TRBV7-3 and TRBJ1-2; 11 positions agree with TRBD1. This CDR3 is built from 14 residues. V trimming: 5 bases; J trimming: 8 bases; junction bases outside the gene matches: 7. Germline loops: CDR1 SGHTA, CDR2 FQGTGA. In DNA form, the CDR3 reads TGTGCCAGCAGCCCCGGACAGGGGGCTGGGGGCTACACCTTC. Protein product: CASSPGQGAGGYTF.

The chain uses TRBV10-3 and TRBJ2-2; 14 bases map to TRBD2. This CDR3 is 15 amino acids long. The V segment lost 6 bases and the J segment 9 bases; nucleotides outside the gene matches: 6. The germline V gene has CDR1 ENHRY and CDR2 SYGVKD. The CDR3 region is CAISSGLAGVRELFF. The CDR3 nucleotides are TGTGCCATCAGCTCGGGACTAGCGGGAGTCAGGGAGCTGTTTTTT.

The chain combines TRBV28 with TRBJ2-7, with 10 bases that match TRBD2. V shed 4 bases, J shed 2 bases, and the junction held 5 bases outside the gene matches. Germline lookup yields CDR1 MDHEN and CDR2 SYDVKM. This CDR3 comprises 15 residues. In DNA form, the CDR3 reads TGTGCCAGCAGTTCCACTAGCGGGACCCCCTACGAGCAGTACTTC. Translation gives CASSSTSGTPYEQYF.

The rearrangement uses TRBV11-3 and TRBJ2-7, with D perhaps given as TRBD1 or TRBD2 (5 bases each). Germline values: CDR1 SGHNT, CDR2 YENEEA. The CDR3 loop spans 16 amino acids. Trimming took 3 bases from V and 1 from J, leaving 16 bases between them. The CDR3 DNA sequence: TGTGCCAGCAGCTTCCCCGGGACCCGAAGGTCCTACGAGCAGTACTTC. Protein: CASSFPGTRRSYEQYF.

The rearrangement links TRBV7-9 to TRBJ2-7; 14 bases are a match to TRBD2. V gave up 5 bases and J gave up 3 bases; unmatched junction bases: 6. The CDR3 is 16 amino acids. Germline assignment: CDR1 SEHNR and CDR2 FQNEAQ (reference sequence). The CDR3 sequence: CASSQGTSGSIYEQYF. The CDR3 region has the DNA TGTGCCAGCAGCCAAGGGACTAGCGGGAGTATCTACGAGCAGTACTTC. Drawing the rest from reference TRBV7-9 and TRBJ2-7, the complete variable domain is DTGVSQNPRHKITKRGQNVTFRCDPISEHNRLYWYRQTLGQGPEFLTYFQNEAQLEKSRLLSDRFSAERPKGSFSTLEIQRTEQGDSAMYLCASSQGTSGSIYEQYFGPGTRLTVT.

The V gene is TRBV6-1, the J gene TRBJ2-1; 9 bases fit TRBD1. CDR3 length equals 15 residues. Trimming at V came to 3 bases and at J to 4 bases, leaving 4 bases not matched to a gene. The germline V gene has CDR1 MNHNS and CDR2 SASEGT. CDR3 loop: CASSDPGQGYNEQFF. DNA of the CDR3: TGTGCCAGCAGTGACCCGGGACAGGGTTACAATGAGCAGTTCTTC.

The CDR3 reads CASSPREGDQPQHF. CDR3 nucleotides: TGTGCCAGCTCACCCAGGGAAGGGGATCAGCCCCAGCATTTT. This chain joins TRBV6-5 and TRBJ1-5, with TRBD1 as a possible D gene (5 bases). The CDR3 totals 14 residues. Germline V gene lookup returns CDR1 MNHEY and CDR2 SVGAGI. V lost 8 bases and J 5 bases, leaving 16 bases between the germline ends.

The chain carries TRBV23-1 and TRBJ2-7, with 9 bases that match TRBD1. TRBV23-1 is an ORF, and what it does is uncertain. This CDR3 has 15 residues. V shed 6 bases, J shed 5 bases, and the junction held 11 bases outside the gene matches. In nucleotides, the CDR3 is TGCGCCAGCAGCCCTTACAGGGGGCGCGTCCACGAGCAGTACTTC. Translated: CASSPYRGRVHEQYF.

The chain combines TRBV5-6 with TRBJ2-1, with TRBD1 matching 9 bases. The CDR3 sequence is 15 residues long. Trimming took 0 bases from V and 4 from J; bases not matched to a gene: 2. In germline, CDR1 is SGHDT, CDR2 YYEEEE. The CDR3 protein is CASSLGGQGYNEQFF. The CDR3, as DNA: TGTGCCAGCAGCTTGGGGGGACAGGGATACAATGAGCAGTTCTTC. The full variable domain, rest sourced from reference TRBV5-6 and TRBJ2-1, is DAGVTQSPTHLIKTRGQQVTLRCSPKSGHDTVSWYQQALGQGPQFIFQYYEEEERQRGNFPDRFSGHQFPNYSSELNVNALLLGDSALYLCASSLGGQGYNEQFFGPGTRLTVL.

CDR3 sequence (DNA): TGTGCCAGCAGCCAAGGGGTAGCGGGAGGCCGATACGAGCAGTACTTC. Its translation: CASSQGVAGGRYEQYF. The V and J genes are TRBV14 and TRBJ2-7; TRBD2 matches at 10 bases. Germline CDR1 SGHDN, CDR2 FVKESK. The CDR3 has 16 residues. With V trimmed by 1 base and J by 4 bases, 7 bases remained unmatched.

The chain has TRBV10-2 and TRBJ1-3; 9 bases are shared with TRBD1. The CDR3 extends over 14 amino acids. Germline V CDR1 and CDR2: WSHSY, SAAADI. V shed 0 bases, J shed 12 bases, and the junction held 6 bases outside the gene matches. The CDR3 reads CASSESRTGEGIYF. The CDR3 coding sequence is TGCGCCAGCAGTGAGTCCCGGACAGGGGAAGGCATATATTTT.

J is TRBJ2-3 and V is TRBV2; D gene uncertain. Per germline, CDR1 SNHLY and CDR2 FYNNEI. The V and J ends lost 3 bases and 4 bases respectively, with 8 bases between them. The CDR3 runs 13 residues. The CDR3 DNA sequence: TGTGCCAGCAGTGATTGGACCTCAGATACGCAGTATTTT. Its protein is CASSDWTSDTQYF.

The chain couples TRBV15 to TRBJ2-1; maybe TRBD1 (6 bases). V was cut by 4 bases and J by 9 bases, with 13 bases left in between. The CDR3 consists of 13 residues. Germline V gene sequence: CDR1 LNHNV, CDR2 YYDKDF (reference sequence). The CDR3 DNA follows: TGTGCCACCAGCATAACAGGGATCGTTGAGCAGTTCTTC. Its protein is CATSITGIVEQFF.

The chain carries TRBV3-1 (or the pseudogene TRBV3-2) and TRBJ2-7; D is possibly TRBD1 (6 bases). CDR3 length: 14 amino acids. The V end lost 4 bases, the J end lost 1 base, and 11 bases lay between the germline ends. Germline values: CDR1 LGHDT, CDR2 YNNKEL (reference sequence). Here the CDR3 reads CASSPRDISYEQYF. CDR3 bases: TGTGCCAGCAGCCCTCGGGACATTTCCTACGAGCAGTACTTC.

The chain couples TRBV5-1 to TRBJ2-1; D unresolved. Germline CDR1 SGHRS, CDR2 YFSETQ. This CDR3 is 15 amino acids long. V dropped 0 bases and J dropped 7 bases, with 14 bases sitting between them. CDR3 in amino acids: CASSLAASEWNEQFF. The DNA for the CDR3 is TGCGCCAGCAGCTTGGCCGCTAGTGAGTGGAATGAGCAGTTCTTC.

CDR3: CSAEGLGNEQFF. Here the CDR3 DNA reads TGCAGCGCCGAGGGACTAGGAAATGAGCAGTTCTTC. The J gene is TRBJ2-1, the V gene TRBV29-1, with 8 bases fitting TRBD2. Trimming cost V 7 bases and J 7 bases; bases outside gene matches: 6. CDR1 is SQVTM and CDR2 is ANQGSEA in the germline V gene. The CDR3 is 12 residues long.

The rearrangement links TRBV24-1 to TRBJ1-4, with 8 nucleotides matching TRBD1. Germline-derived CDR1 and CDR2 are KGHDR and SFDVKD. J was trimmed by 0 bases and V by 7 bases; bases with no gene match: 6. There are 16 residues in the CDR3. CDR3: CATSQDRAATNEKLFF. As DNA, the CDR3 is TGTGCCACCAGCCAGGACAGGGCTGCAACTAATGAAAAACTGTTTTTT.

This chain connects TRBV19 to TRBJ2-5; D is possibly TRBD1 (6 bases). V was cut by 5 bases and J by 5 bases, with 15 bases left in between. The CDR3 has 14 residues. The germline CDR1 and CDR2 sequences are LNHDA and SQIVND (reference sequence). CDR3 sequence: CASSRQGSWETQYF. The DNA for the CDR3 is TGTGCCAGTAGTCGTCAGGGGAGCTGGGAGACCCAGTACTTC.